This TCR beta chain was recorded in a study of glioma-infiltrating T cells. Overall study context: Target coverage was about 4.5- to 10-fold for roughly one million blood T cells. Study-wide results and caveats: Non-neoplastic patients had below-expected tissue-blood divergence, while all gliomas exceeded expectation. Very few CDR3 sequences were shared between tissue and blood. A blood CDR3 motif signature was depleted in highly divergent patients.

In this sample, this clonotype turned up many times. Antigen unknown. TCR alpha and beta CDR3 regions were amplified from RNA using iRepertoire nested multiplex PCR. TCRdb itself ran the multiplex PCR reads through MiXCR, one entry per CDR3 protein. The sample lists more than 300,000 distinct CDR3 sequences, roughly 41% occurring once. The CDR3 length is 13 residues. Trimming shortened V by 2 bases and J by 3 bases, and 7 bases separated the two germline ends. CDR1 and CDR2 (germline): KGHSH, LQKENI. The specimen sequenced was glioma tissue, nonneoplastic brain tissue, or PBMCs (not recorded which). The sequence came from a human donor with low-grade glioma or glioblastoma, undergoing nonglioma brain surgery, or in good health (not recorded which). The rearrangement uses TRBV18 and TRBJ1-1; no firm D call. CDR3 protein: CASSPLVDTEAFF. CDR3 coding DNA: TGTGCCAGCTCACCATTGGTCGACACTGAAGCTTTCTTT.